This entry lists 21 T cell receptor beta chains sequenced from one sample in a study of identical twins. TCRdb called the 5' RACE reads again in MiXCR, with one record for every CDR3 protein. The data contain around 480,000 distinct CDR3 sequences, approximately 15% of them singletons. These same records also appear under a second study, on yellow fever vaccine responses in identical twins.

Sequencing input: CD4+ T cells sorted from blood. Every receptor here comes from a young woman in good health.

This clonotype was detected many times. This chain connects TRBV12-3 or TRBV12-4 to TRBJ2-2; D remains unclear. Trimming stripped 10 bases from V and 3 bases from J, with 15 bases between. CDR3 size: 14 residues. CDR3 amino acids: CATNTPGYTGELFF. CDR3 nucleotide sequence: TGTGCCACTAACACGCCGGGTTACACCGGGGAGCTGTTTTTT.

The table lists this clonotype with a few counts. The V call is TRBV4-3, the J call TRBJ2-4; TRBD2 matches 13 bases. This CDR3 is built from 19 residues. V gave up 1 base and J gave up 0 bases; unmatched junction bases: 6. Germline V lookup: CDR1 LGHNA, CDR2 YSLEER. DNA for the CDR3: TGCGCCAGCAGCCAAGGAGGACTAGCGGGAGTAAGAGCCAAAAACATTCAGTACTTC. Amino acids: CASSQGGLAGVRAKNIQYF.

V is TRBV14 and J is TRBJ2-7; 8 nucleotides match TRBD2. This CDR3 has 16 residues. The germline V gene has CDR1 SGHDN and CDR2 FVKESK. V shed 5 bases, J shed 3 bases, and the junction held 12 bases outside the gene matches. The CDR3 nucleotides are TGTGCCAGCAGCTCCTATGGCTTAGCGGGGCGCTACGAGCAGTACTTC. Translated, it gives CASSSYGLAGRYEQYF.

The V and J genes are TRBV4-1 and TRBJ2-2, with D perhaps matching TRBD1 or TRBD2 (5 bases each). V dropped 2 bases and J dropped 6 bases, with 25 bases sitting between them. The length of the CDR3 is 19 residues. In germline, CDR1 is MGHRA, CDR2 YSYEKL. CDR3 sequence: CASSQFGPGRGLGAGELFF. In DNA form, the CDR3 reads TGCGCCAGCAGCCAATTCGGCCCTGGTAGGGGTTTGGGGGCCGGGGAGCTGTTTTTT.

For this clonotype: At one end, the junction sequence differs from germline, possibly due to a read error. The chain recombines TRBV7-7 with TRBJ2-3; no clear D gene. From germline, CDR1 is SSHAT and CDR2 FNYEAQ (reference sequence). The CDR3 runs 13 residues. The CDR3 DNA reads as TGTGCTAGCAGCTTTCGGGTCACAGATACGCAGTATTTT. Its translation is CASSFRVTDTQYF.

The chain uses TRBV7-2 and TRBJ2-3; possibly TRBD1 or TRBD2 for D (6 bases each). From germline, CDR1 is SGHTA and CDR2 FQGNSA. V was shortened by 8 bases and J by 6 bases, with 12 bases between the two germline ends. The CDR3 extends over 12 amino acids. CDR3 protein: CASAIGGDTQYF. The CDR3 DNA follows: TGTGCCAGCGCCATAGGGGGGGATACGCAGTATTTT.

The rearrangement links TRBV6-1 to TRBJ2-7; 12 nucleotides align to TRBD2. Unmatched junction bases numbered 4, after V lost 7 bases and J lost 0 bases. CDR1 and CDR2 from the germline V gene are MNHNS and SASEGT. The CDR3 consists of 15 residues. CDR3 nucleotide sequence: TGTGCCAGCACTAGCGGGGGGGTAAGCTCCTACGAGCAGTACTTC. Translated: CASTSGGVSSYEQYF.

The rearrangement links TRBV4-1 to TRBJ2-7, with 9 positions matching TRBD1. The ends lost 4 bases at V and 3 bases at J; junction bases unmatched: 7. The CDR3 loop spans 15 amino acids. Germline CDR1 reads MGHRA; CDR2 reads YSYEKL. The CDR3 DNA follows: TGCGCCAGCAGCCTGACCCCGGGACAGGGCTACGAGCAGTACTTC. Translated, it gives CASSLTPGQGYEQYF.

In this sample, this clonotype turned up many times. This sequence joins TRBV12-3 or TRBV12-4 and TRBJ2-2; 7 nucleotides align to TRBD2. V lost 4 bases and J lost 1; bases outside the gene matches: 3. The CDR3 is made up of 15 amino acids. The CDR3 DNA sequence: TGTGCCAGCAGTTCTAGCGGACTGAACACCGGGGAGCTGTTTTTT. Its translation: CASSSSGLNTGELFF.

The chain joins TRBV20-1 to TRBJ2-5; D perhaps matches TRBD2 (5 bases). Germline assignment: CDR1 DFQATT and CDR2 SNEGSKA (reference sequence). Trimming took 2 bases from V and 4 from J, leaving 14 bases between them. This CDR3 has 14 amino acids. CDR3 nucleotide sequence: TGCAGTGCTAGACCTACTAGGTCGGGAGAGACCCAGTACTTC. The encoded protein is CSARPTRSGETQYF.

V is TRBV7-2 and J is TRBJ2-5; TRBD1 matches at 9 bases. The CDR3 covers 17 residues. Germline V gene sequence: CDR1 SGHTA, CDR2 FQGNSA. V shed 1 base, J shed 2 bases, and the junction held 8 bases outside the gene matches. CDR3 sequence reads: CASSLVGTGRGQETQYF. The CDR3 DNA reads as TGTGCCAGCAGCTTAGTGGGGACAGGGAGAGGACAAGAGACCCAGTACTTC.

This sequence joins TRBV18 and TRBJ1-5; 7 nucleotides match TRBD1. The CDR3 runs 14 residues. Germline-derived CDR1 and CDR2 are KGHSH and LQKENI. Losses at the gene ends were 2 bases for V and 6 bases for J; bases not matched to a gene: 4. CDR3 sequence: CASSPSTGTQPQHF. The CDR3 DNA sequence: TGTGCCAGCTCACCATCGACAGGGACTCAGCCCCAGCATTTT.

The gene calls are TRBV4-2 and TRBJ2-1; 10 nucleotides line up with TRBD2. The CDR3 totals 21 residues. V gave up 0 bases and J gave up 6 bases; unmatched junction bases: 20. Germline CDR1 is LGHNA and CDR2 is YNFKEQ. CDR3 amino acids: CASSQDGQGRASGRISNEQFF. CDR3 DNA: TGTGCCAGCAGCCAAGATGGGCAGGGAAGGGCTAGCGGGAGAATTTCCAATGAGCAGTTCTTC.

This clonotype was seen more than once but under ten times. The chain couples TRBV5-1 to TRBJ2-7; D might be TRBD1 (6 bases). Germline assignment: CDR1 SGHRS and CDR2 YFSETQ. Trimming left V 4 bases short and J 3 bases short, with 14 bases between. The CDR3 length is 14 residues. This CDR3 is CASSKDSGVYEQYF. Written as DNA, the CDR3 is TGCGCCAGCAGCAAGGACAGTGGGGTCTACGAGCAGTACTTC. The whole variable domain, filled in from reference TRBV5-1 and TRBJ2-7, reads KAGVTQTPRYLIKTRGQQVTLSCSPISGHRSVSWYQQTPGQGLQFLFEYFSETQRNKGNFPGRFSGRQFSNSRSEMNVSTLELGDSALYLCASSKDSGVYEQYFGPGTRLTVT.

This clonotype was observed a handful of times. The rearrangement joins TRBV5-1 to TRBJ2-5, with 13 bases that match TRBD2. CDR3 length: 17 amino acids. J was trimmed by 0 bases and V by 3 bases; bases with no gene match: 5. Germline-derived CDR1 and CDR2 are SGHRS and YFSETQ. CDR3 residues: CASSWGLAGSNQETQYF. CDR3 bases: TGCGCCAGCAGCTGGGGACTAGCGGGGAGTAACCAAGAGACCCAGTACTTC.

This clonotype turned up a few times. V gene TRBV4-1 combines with J gene TRBJ2-3, with D possibly being TRBD1 (6 bases). Deletions cut 1 base from V and 2 bases from J, with 16 bases between. Germline V gene lookup returns CDR1 MGHRA and CDR2 YSYEKL. The length of the CDR3 is 17 residues. CDR3 sequence reads: CASSQARGGSFTDTQYF. The CDR3 DNA is TGCGCCAGCAGCCAAGCCAGAGGGGGTAGCTTCACAGATACGCAGTATTTT.

The chain uses TRBV19 and TRBJ2-7, with TRBD2 as a possible D gene (5 bases). CDR3 length: 14 amino acids. The V gene's germline CDR1 is LNHDA and CDR2 SQIVND (reference sequence). V lost 3 bases and J 4 bases, leaving 13 bases between the germline ends. CDR3 sequence reads: CASSMPAEGYEQYF. CDR3 in DNA: TGTGCCAGTAGTATGCCTGCCGAGGGTTACGAGCAGTACTTC.

J is TRBJ2-7 and V is TRBV7-2, with D tentatively TRBD1 or TRBD2 (5 bases each). Germline V lookup: CDR1 SGHTA, CDR2 FQGNSA. The CDR3 covers 17 residues. V shed 5 bases and J shed 0 bases, with 20 bases lying between them. The CDR3 loop reads CASSPNWWDRNSYEQYF. The CDR3, as DNA: TGTGCCAGCAGCCCTAATTGGTGGGACCGAAACTCCTACGAGCAGTACTTC.

The V call is TRBV7-2, the J call TRBJ2-2, with a possible D match to TRBD2 (5 bases). V was pared by 6 bases and J by 2 bases, with 10 bases between. The CDR3 totals 14 residues. Germline V gene data show CDR1 as SGHTA and CDR2 as FQGNSA. The CDR3 is CASREGSNTGELFF. The CDR3 nucleotides are TGTGCCAGCAGAGAAGGGAGCAACACCGGGGAGCTGTTTTTT.

This clonotype was observed a handful of times. The chain carries TRBV20-1 and TRBJ1-5; no clear D. Germline V lookup: CDR1 DFQATT, CDR2 SNEGSKA (reference sequence). The CDR3 length is 13 residues. Trimming removed 3 bases from V and 4 bases from J, with 10 bases in between. CDR3 bases: TGCAGTGCTAGTCCCCGACTGAATCAGCCCCAGCATTTT. Translation: CSASPRLNQPQHF.

The V gene is TRBV20-1, the J gene TRBJ2-5, with a weak D call TRBD2 (6 bases). With 1 base removed from V and 5 bases from J, the gap between germline ends came to 17 bases. The length of the CDR3 is 15 residues. Germline-derived CDR1 and CDR2 are DFQATT and SNEGSKA (reference sequence). The CDR3 reads CSARAPGAGRETQYF. DNA for the CDR3: TGCAGTGCTAGAGCGCCTGGGGCGGGGAGGGAGACCCAGTACTTC.